Given below is one TCR beta chain in context. The method was immunoSEQ multiplex PCR; TCRdb's version includes in-frame clones alone and lacks a portion of them. Of tens of thousands of clones listed, 92% are singletons. This entry belongs to a study of technical replicates of blood from four donors. The CDR3 has 14 amino acids. Germline trimming cut 2 bases from V and 6 bases from J; bases unmatched to any gene: 5. CDR1 and CDR2 from the germline V gene are ENHRY and SYGVKD. Sequencing was performed on T cells isolated from PBMCs. The gene calls are TRBV10-3 and TRBJ2-7, with 9 bases that match TRBD1. The TCR was taken from a human donor in good health. The CDR3: CAISETGTGSEQYF. The CDR3, as DNA: TGTGCCATCAGTGAGACGGGGACAGGGAGCGAGCAGTACTTC.